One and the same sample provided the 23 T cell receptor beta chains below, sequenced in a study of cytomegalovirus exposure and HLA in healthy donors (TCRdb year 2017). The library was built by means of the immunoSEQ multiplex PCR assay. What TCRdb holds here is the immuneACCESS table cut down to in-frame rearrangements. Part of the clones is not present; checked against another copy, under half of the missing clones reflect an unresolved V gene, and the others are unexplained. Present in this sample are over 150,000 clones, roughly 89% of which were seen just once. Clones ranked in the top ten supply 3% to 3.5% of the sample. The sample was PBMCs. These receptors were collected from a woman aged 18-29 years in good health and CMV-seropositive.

CDR3 DNA: TGCGCCAGCAGCCAAGATGTCGGCTACGAGCAGTACTTC. Encoded protein: CASSQDVGYEQYF. This rearrangement joins TRBV4-3 to TRBJ2-7; D is undetermined. CDR1 is LGHNA and CDR2 is YSLEER in the germline V gene. This CDR3 spans 13 amino acids. The V gene lost 0 bases and the J gene lost 3 bases, with 6 bases spanning the gap.

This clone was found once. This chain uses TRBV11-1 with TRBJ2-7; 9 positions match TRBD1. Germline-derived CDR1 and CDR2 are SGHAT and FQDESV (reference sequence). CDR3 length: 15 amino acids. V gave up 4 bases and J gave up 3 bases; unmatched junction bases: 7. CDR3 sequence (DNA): TGTGCCAGCAGCTGGACGGACAGGGGTTTCTACGAGCAGTACTTC. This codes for CASSWTDRGFYEQYF.

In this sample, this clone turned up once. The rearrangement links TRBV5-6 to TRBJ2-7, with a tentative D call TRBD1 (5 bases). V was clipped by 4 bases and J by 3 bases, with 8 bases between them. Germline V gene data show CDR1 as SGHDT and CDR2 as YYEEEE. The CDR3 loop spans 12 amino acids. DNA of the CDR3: TGTGCCAGCAGCGGAGACAGCTACGAGCAGTACTTC. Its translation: CASSGDSYEQYF. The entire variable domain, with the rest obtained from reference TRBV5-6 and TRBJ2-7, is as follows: DAGVTQSPTHLIKTRGQQVTLRCSPKSGHDTVSWYQQALGQGPQFIFQYYEEEERQRGNFPDRFSGHQFPNYSSELNVNALLLGDSALYLCASSGDSYEQYFGPGTRLTVT.

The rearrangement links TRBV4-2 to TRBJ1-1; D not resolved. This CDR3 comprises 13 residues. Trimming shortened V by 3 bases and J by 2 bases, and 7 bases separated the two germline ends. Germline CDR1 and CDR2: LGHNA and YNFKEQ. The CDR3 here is CASSQSVNTEAFF. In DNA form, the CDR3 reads TGTGCCAGCAGCCAGTCGGTTAACACTGAAGCTTTCTTT.

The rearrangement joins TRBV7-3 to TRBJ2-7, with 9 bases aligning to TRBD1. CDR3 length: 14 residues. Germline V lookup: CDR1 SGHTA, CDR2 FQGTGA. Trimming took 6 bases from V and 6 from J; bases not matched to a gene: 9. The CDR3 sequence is CASSLGQGVGEQYF. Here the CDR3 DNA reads TGTGCCAGCAGTTTGGGACAGGGAGTAGGCGAGCAGTACTTC.

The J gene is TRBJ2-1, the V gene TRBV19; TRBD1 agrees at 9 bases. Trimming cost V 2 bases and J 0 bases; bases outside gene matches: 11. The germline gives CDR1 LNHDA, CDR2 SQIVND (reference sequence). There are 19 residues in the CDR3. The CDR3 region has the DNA TGTGCCAGTAGTATAAGAGGGACAGGGTTGGTTCCCTCCTACAATGAGCAGTTCTTC. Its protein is CASSIRGTGLVPSYNEQFF.

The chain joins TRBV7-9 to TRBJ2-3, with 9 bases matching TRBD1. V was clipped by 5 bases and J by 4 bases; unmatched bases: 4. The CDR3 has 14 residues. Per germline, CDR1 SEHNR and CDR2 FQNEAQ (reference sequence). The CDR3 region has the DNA TGTGCCAGCAGCACGACAGGGGGGGCAGATACGCAGTATTTT. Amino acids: CASSTTGGADTQYF.

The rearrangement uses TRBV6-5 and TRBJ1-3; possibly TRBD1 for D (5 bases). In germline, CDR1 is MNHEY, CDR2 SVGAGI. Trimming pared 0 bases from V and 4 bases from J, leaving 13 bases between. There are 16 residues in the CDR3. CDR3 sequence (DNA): TGTGCCAGCAGTTACTCGTCGGGGGTTCGGGGAAACACCATATATTTT. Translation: CASSYSSGVRGNTIYF.

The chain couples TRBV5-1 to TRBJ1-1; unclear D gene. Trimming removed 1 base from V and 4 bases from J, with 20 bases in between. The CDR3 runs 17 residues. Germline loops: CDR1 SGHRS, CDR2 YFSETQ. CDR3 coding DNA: TGCGCCAGCAGCTTGAGGTTTCGGGAATCAGTAGGCACTGAAGCTTTCTTT. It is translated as CASSLRFRESVGTEAFF. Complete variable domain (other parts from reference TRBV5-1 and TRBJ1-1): KAGVTQTPRYLIKTRGQQVTLSCSPISGHRSVSWYQQTPGQGLQFLFEYFSETQRNKGNFPGRFSGRQFSNSRSEMNVSTLELGDSALYLCASSLRFRESVGTEAFFGQGTRLTVV.

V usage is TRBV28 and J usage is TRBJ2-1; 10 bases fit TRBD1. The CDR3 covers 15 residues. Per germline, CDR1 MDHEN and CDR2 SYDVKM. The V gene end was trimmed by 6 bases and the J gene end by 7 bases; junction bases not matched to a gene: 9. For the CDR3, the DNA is TGTGCCAGCAGGTCTACGACAGGGGGCGCGAATGAGCAGTTCTTC. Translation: CASRSTTGGANEQFF.

As DNA, the CDR3 is TGTGCCAGCAGCCAAGGACGGGGTATTGGCACAGAGACCCAGTACTTC. This sequence encodes CASSQGRGIGTETQYF. The genes are TRBV14 and TRBJ2-5; tentatively, D is TRBD2 (5 bases). From germline, CDR1 is SGHDN and CDR2 FVKESK. Deletions cut 1 base from V and 4 bases from J, with 16 bases between. The CDR3 has 16 amino acids. The whole variable domain, filled in from reference TRBV14 and TRBJ2-5, reads EAGVTQFPSHSVIEKGQTVTLRCDPISGHDNLYWYRRVMGKEIKFLLHFVKESKQDESGMPNNRFLAERTGGTYSTLKVQPAELEDSGVYFCASSQGRGIGTETQYFGPGTRLLVL.

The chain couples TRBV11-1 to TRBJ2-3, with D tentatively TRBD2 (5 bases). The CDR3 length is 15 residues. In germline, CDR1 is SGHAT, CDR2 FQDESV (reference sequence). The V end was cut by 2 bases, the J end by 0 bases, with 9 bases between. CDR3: CASSLLAHSTDTQYF. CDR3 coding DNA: TGTGCCAGCAGCTTACTAGCCCATAGCACAGATACGCAGTATTTT.

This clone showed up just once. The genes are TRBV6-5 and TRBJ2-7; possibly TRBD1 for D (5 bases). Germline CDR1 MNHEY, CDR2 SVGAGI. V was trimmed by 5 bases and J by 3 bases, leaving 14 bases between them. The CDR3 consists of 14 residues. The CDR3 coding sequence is TGTGCCAGCAGTGACACAGGAATTAACTACGAGCAGTACTTC. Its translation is CASSDTGINYEQYF.

CDR3 in DNA: TGTGCCAGTAGTCCAATGGGACTAGCGTTCCAAGAGACCCAGTACTTC. Protein: CASSPMGLAFQETQYF. The chain employs TRBV19 and TRBJ2-5, with 10 bases that match TRBD2. V lost 5 bases to trimming and J lost 1 base; unmatched junction nucleotides: 7. The length of the CDR3 is 16 residues. Per the germline V gene, CDR1 is LNHDA and CDR2 is SQIVND (reference sequence).

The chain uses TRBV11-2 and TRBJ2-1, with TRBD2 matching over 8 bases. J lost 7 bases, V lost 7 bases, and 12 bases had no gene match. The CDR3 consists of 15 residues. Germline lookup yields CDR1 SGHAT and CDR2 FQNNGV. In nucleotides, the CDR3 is TGTGCCAGCACCTCTAATCCACCGGGGGGGAATGAGCAGTTCTTC. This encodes CASTSNPPGGNEQFF.

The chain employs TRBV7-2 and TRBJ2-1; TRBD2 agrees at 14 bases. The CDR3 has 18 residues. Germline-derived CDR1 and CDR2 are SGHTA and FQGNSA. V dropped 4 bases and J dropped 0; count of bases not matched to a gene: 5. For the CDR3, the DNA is TGTGCCAGCAGCTCGCCGACTAGCGGGAGGGCCTCCTACAATGAGCAGTTCTTC. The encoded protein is CASSSPTSGRASYNEQFF.

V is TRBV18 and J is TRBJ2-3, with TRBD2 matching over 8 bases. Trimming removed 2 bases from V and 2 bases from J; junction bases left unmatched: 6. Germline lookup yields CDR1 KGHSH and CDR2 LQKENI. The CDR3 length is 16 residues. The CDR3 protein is CASSPYTGGPTDTQYF. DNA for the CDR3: TGTGCCAGCTCACCATATACGGGAGGGCCCACAGATACGCAGTATTTT.

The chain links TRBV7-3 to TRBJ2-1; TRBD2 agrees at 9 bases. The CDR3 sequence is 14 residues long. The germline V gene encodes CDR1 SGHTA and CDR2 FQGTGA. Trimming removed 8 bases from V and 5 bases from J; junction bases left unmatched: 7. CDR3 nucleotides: TGTGCCAGCTCGGCGGGAGGGCCCGACAATGAGCAGTTCTTC. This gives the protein CASSAGGPDNEQFF.

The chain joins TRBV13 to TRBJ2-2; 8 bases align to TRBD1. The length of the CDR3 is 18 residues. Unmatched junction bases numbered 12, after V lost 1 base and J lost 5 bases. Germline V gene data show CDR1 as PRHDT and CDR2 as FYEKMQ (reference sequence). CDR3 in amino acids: CASSLDARPGGATGELFF. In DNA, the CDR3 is TGTGCCAGCAGCTTAGACGCTCGGCCAGGGGGCGCGACCGGGGAGCTGTTTTTT.

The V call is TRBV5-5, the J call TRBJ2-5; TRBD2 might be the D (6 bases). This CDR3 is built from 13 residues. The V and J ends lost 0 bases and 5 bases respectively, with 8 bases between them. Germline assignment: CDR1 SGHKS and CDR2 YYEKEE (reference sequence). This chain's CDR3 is CASSLVGGETQYF. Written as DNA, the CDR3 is TGTGCCAGCAGCTTGGTTGGGGGGGAGACCCAGTACTTC.

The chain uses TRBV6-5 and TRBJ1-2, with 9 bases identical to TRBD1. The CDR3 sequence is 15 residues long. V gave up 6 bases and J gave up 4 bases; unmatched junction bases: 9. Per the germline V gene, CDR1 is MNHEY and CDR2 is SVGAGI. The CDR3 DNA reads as TGTGCCAGCAGATTAAATACAGGGGGCGGCTATGGCTACACCTTC. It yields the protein CASRLNTGGGYGYTF.

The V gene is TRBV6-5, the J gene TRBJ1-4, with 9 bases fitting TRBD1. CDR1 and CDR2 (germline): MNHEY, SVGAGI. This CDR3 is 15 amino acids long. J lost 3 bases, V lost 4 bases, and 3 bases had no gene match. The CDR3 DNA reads TGTGCCAGCAGTTGGGACAGGGCGCCTAATGAAAAACTGTTTTTT. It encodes CASSWDRAPNEKLFF.

The chain's CDR3 is CASRKTDLHTEAFF. The CDR3 bases are TGTGCCAGCAGAAAAACAGATTTGCACACTGAAGCTTTCTTT. This chain joins TRBV6-5 and TRBJ1-1, with no clear D. This CDR3 is 14 amino acids long. Trimming removed 6 bases at V and 3 bases at J, with 14 bases between. The germline V gene encodes CDR1 MNHEY and CDR2 SVGAGI.